Sequencing of this T cell receptor beta chain was carried out in a study of molecular identifiers for immune sequencing clone quantification. V lost 3 bases and J lost 3; bases outside the gene matches: 10. Looked up from germline, CDR1 is MNHEY and CDR2 is SMNVEV (reference sequence). The CDR3 runs 18 residues. TCRdb recomputed calls from the PCR reads with MiXCR, one row per CDR3 protein. The table includes under 650,000 distinct CDR3 sequences, 15% to 20% detected once. This clonotype was counted a few times. This sequence originates from a human donor in good health. Some libraries in this study had Jurkat cell RNA spiked in. Material for sequencing was naive CD8+ T cells from blood, with Jurkat cell RNA spiked in. Subset indicated: FACS-sorted CD8+CD4-CCR7+CD45RA+ naive T cells. The chain is built from TRBV27 and TRBJ2-1, with 11 bases lining up with TRBD2. The CDR3 loop is CASSLVLAGVELYNEQFF. DNA of the CDR3: TGTGCCAGCAGTTTGGTACTAGCGGGAGTGGAGCTCTACAATGAGCAGTTCTTC.